The clone carrying this TCR beta chain was observed a handful of times. This record belongs to a study of graft-versus-host responses after intestinal transplantation. Germline V gene sequence: CDR1 ENHRY, CDR2 SYGVKD. The J segment lost 6 bases and the V segment lost 4 bases, leaving 8 bases of the junction unmatched. This CDR3 is built from 15 residues. Libraries were prepared by immunoSEQ multiplex PCR; TCRdb keeps only in-frame clonotypes and omits some of them. Of 20,000 to 25,000 clones in the sample, 50% to 60% were seen once. Irradiated, violet-dye-labeled stimulators (roughly 200,000) were plated alongside roughly 200,000 CFSE-labeled responders.

V is TRBV10-3 and J is TRBJ2-7; 11 bases are a match to TRBD1. This receptor was obtained from a human patient who received an intestinal transplant. This specimen was alloreactive CD4+ T cells from a mixed lymphocyte reaction culture, taken before intestinal transplant. The subset was: CFSE-low proliferating T cells sorted from roughly 6-day pre-transplant mixed lymphocyte reaction (GvH or HvG direction). For the CDR3, the DNA is TGTGCCATCAGTGGCGCGAGGACAGGGGGCTTCGAGCAGTACTTC. This translates into CAISGARTGGFEQYF.